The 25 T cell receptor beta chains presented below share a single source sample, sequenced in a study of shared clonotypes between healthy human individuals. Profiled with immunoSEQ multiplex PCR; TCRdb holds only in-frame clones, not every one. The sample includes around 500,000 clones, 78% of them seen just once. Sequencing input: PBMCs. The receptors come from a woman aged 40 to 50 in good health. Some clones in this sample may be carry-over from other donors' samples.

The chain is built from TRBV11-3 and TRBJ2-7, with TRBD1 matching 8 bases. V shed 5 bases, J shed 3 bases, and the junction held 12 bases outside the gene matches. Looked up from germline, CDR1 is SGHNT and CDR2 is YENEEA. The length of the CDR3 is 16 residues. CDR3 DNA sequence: TGTGCCAGCAGCCACCTTAGGGCAGGGGGCTTCTACGAGCAGTACTTC. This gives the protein CASSHLRAGGFYEQYF.

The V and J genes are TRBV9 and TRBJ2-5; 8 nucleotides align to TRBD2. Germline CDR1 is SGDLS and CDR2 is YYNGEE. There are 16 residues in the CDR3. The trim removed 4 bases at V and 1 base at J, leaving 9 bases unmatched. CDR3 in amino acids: CASSPGGGSIQETQYF. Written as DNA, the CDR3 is TGTGCCAGCAGCCCCGGCGGGGGGTCTATCCAAGAGACCCAGTACTTC.

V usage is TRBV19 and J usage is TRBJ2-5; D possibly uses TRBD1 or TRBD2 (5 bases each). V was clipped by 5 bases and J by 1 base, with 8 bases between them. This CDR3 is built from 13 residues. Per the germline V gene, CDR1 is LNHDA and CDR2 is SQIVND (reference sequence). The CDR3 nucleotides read TGTGCCAGTAGTCGGGGACCCCAAGAGACCCAGTACTTC. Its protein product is CASSRGPQETQYF.

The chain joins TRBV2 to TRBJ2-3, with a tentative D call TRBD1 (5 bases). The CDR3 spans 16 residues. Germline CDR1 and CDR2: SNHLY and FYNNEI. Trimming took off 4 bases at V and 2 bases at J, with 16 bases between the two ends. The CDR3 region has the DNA TGTGCCAGCAGTGGGGTGGGCCAGGGTTACACAGATACGCAGTATTTT. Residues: CASSGVGQGYTDTQYF.

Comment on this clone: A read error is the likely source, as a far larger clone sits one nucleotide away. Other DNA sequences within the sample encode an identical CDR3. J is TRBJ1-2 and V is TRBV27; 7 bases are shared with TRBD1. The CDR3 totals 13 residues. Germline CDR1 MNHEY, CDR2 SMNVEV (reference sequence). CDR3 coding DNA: TGTGCCAGTAGTTCTTACAGGGGACTTGGCTACACCTTC. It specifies CASSSYRGLGYTF.

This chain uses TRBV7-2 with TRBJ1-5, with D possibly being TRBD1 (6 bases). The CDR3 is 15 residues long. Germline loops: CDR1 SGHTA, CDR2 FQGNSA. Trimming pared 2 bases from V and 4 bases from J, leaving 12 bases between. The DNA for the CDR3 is TGTGCCAGCAGCTTATTCGGGCAGGGGAATCAGCCCCAGCATTTT. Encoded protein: CASSLFGQGNQPQHF.

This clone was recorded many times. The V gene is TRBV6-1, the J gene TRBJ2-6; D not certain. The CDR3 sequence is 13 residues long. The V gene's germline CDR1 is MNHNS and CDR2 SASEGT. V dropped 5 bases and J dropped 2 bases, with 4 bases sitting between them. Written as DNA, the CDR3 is TGTGCCAGCAGTCCCCCTGGGGCCAACGTCCTGACTTTC. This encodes CASSPPGANVLTF.

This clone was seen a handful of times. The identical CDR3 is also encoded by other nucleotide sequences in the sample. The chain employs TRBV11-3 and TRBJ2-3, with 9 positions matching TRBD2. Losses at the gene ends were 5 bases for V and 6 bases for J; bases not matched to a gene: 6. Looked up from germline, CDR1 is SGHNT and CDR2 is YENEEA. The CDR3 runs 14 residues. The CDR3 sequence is CASSPGLATDTQYF. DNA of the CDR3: TGTGCCAGCAGCCCGGGACTAGCTACGGATACGCAGTATTTT. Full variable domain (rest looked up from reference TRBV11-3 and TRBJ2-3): EAGVVQSPRYKIIEKKQPVAFWCNPISGHNTLYWYLQNLGQGPELLIRYENEEAVDDSQLPKDRFSAERLKGVDSTLKIQPAELGDSAVYLCASSPGLATDTQYFGPGTRLTVL.

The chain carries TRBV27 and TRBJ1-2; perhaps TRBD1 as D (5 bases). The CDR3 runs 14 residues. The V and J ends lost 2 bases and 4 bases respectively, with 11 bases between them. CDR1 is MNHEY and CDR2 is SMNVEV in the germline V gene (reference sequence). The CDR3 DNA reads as TGTGCCAGCAGTTTACAGGGTAGGGGCTATGGCTACACCTTC. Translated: CASSLQGRGYGYTF.

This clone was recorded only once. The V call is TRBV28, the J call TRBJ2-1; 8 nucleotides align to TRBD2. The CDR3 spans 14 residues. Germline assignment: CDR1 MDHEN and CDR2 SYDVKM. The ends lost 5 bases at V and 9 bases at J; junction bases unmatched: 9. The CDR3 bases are TGTGCCAGCAGTCCCCCGGGAGGGTTAGGTGAGCAGTTCTTC. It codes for CASSPPGGLGEQFF.

CDR3 DNA sequence: TGTGCCAGCATACGCGGACAGGGATGGACCGGGGAGCTGTTTTTT. This encodes CASIRGQGWTGELFF. The genes are TRBV19 and TRBJ2-2, with TRBD1 matching 8 bases. The CDR3 sequence is 15 residues long. V shed 9 bases, J shed 5 bases, and the junction held 11 bases outside the gene matches. The germline V gene has CDR1 LNHDA and CDR2 SQIVND (reference sequence).

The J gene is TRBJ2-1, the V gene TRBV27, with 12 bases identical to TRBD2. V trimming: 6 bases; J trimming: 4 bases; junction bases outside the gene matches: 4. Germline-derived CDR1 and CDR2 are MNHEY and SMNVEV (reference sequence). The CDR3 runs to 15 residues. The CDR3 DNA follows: TGTGCCAGCAGACTCGGGACTAGCGGGTACAATGAGCAGTTCTTC. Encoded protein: CASRLGTSGYNEQFF.

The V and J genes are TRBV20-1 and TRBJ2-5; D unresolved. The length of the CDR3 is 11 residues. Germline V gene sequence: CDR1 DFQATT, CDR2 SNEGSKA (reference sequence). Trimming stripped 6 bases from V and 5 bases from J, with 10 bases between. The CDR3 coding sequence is TGCAGTGCCCCCCAGGTGGAGACCCAGTACTTC. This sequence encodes CSAPQVETQYF.

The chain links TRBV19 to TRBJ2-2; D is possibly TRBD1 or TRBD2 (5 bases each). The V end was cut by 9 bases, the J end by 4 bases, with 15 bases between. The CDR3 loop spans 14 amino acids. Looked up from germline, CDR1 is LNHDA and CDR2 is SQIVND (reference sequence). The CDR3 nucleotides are TGTGCCAGCCGAAAGGGACGCGGCACCGGGGAGCTGTTTTTT. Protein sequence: CASRKGRGTGELFF.

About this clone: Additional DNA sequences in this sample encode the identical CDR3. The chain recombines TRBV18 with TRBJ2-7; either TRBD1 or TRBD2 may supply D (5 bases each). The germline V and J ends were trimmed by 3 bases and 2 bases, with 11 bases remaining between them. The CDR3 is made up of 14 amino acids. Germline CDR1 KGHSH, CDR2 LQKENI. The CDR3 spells CASSPGTAPYEQYF. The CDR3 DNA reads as TGTGCCAGCTCACCGGGGACGGCCCCCTACGAGCAGTACTTC.

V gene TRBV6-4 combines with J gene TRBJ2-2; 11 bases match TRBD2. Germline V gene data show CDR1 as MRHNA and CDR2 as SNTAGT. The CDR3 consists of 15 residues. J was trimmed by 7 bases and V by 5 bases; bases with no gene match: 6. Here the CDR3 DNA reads TGTGCCAGCAGTCCCACTAGCGGGAGTAGCGGGGAGCTGTTTTTT. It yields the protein CASSPTSGSSGELFF.

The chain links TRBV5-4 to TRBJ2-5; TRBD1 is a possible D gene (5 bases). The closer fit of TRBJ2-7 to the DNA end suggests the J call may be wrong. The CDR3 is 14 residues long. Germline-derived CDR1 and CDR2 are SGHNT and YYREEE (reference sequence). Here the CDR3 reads CASSLGGTSYEQYF. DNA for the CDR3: TGTGCCAGCAGCTTGGGGGGCACCTCCTACGAGCAGTACTTC.

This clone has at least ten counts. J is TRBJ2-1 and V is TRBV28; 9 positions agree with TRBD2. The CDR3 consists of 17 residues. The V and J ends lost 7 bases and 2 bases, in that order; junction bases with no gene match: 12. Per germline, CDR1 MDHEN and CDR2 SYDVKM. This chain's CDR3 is CASTTNKAGGTYNEQFF. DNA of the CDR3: TGTGCCAGCACTACTAATAAAGCGGGAGGAACCTACAATGAGCAGTTCTTC.

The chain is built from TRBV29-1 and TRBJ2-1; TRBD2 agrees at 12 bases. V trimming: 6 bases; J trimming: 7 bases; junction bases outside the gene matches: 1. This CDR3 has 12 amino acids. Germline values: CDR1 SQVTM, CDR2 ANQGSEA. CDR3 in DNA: TGCAGCGTCCTAGCGGGAGGGAATGAGCAGTTCTTC. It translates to CSVLAGGNEQFF.

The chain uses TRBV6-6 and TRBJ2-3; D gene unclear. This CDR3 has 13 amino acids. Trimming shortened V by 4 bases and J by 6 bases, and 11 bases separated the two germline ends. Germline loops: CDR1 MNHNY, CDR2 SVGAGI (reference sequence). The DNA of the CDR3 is TGTGCCAGCAGTTCGGGTTGGGTTGATACGCAGTATTTT. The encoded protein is CASSSGWVDTQYF.

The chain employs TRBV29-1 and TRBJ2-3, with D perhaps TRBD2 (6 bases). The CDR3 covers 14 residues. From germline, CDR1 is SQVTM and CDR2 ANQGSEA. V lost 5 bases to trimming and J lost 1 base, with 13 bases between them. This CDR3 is CSVQAGTGTDTQYF. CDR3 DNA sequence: TGCAGCGTTCAAGCAGGGACTGGCACAGATACGCAGTATTTT.

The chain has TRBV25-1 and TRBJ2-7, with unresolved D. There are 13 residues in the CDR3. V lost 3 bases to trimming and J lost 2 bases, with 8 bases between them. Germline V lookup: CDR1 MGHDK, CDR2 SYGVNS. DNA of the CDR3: TGTGCCAGCAGTGATCCGCAAACCTACGAGCAGTACTTC. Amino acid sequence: CASSDPQTYEQYF.

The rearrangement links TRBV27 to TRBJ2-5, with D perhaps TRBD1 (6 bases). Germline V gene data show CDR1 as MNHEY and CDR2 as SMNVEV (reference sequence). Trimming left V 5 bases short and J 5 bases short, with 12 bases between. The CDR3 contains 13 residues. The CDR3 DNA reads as TGTGCCAGCAGTGACAGGTCTGGGGAGACCCAGTACTTC. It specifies CASSDRSGETQYF.

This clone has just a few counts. CDR3 DNA sequence: TGTGCCAGCAGCCGCCGAGCTGGCGGTAGCGGGGAGACCCAGTACTTC. Translating gives CASSRRAGGSGETQYF. This rearrangement joins TRBV14 to TRBJ2-5, with TRBD2 identical over 7 bases. The CDR3 is made up of 16 amino acids. The V segment lost 4 bases and the J segment 5 bases; nucleotides outside the gene matches: 13. In germline, CDR1 is SGHDN, CDR2 FVKESK.

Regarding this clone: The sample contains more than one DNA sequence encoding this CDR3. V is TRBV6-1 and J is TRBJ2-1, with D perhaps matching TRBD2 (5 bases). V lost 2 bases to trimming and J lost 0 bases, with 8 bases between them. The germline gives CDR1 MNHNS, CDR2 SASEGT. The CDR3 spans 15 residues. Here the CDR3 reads CASSEQTSSYNEQFF. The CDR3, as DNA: TGTGCCAGCAGTGAACAAACTAGCTCCTACAATGAGCAGTTCTTC.